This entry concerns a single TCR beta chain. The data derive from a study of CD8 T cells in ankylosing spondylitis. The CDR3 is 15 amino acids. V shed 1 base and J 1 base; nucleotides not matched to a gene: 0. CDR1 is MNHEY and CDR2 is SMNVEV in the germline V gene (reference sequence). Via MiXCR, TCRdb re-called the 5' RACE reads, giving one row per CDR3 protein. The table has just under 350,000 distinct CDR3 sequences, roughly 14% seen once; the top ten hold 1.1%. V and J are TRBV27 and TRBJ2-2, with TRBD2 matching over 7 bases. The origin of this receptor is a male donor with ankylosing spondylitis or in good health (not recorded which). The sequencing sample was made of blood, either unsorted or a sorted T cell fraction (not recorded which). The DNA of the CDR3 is TGTGCCAGCAGTTTATGGGGGGGGAACACCGGGGAGCTGTTTTTT. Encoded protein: CASSLWGGNTGELFF.